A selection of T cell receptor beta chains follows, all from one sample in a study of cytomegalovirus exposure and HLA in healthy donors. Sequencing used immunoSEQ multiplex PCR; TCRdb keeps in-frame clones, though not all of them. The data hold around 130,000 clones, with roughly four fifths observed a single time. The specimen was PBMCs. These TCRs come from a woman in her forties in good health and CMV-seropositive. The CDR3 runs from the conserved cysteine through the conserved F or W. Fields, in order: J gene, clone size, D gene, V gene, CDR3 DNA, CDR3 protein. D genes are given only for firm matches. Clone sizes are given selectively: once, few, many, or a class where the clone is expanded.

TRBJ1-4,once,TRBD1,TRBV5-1,TGCGCCAGCAGGAACAGGGGGGCAACTAATGAAAAACTGTTTTTT,CASRNRGATNEKLFF
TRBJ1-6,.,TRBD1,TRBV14,TGTGCCAGCAGCCAAGCCTGGACAGGGAGGTCACCCCTCCACTTT,CASSQAWTGRSPLHF
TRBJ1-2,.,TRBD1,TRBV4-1,TGCGCCAGCAGCCAAGAGGACAGGGACTATGGCTACACCTTC,CASSQEDRDYGYTF
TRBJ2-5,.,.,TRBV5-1,TGCGCCAGCAGCTTGGCGGGCAGGGAAGAGACCCAGTACTTC,CASSLAGREETQYF
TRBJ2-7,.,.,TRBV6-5,TGTGCCAGCAGCCCGGGGTGGGCCTACGAGCAGTACTTC,CASSPGWAYEQYF
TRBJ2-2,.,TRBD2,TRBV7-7,TGTGCTAGCAGCCCCGGCGGGAGGACGAACGGGGAGCTGTTTTTT,CASSPGGRTNGELFF
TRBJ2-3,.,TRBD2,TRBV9,TGTGCCAGCAGCGTAGGTAGCGGGAGATCCACAGATACGCAGTATTTT,CASSVGSGRSTDTQYF
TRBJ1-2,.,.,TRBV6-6,TGTGCCAGCAGTTCTCAGGACAAGGTGGGGCCCGACACCTTC,CASSSQDKVGPDTF
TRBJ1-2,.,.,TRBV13,TGTGCCAGCAGCTTAGACAGAGACTATGGCTACACCTTC,CASSLDRDYGYTF
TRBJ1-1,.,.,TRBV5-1,TGCGCCAGCAGTTCACCGGGACAAGGAAACACTGAAGCTTTCTTT,CASSSPGQGNTEAFF
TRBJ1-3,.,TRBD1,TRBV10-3,TGTGCCACCGTCCGGGACAGGGGATTGGGAAACACCATATATTTT,CATVRDRGLGNTIYF
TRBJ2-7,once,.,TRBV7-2,TGTGCCAGCAGCTTATTCGGAGGGGGCGCTACCTACGAGCAGTACTTC,CASSLFGGGATYEQYF
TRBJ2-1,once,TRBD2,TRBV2,TGTGCCAGCAGTGAGTTTGCTAGCGGGAGGGCCAGGGAGCAGTTCTTC,CASSEFASGRAREQFF
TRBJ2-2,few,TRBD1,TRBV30,TGTGCCGGAAACAGGGGCACCGGGGAGCTGTTTTTT,CAGNRGTGELFF
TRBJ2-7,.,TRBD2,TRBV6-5,TGTGCCAGCACTCGGTCCCGGGAGGGCCTCGAGCAGTACTTC,CASTRSREGLEQYF
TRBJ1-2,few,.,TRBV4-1,TGCGCCAGCAGCCTTGAGTACGGGAGAGCTAACTATGGCTACACCTTC,CASSLEYGRANYGYTF
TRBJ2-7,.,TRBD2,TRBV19,TGTGCCAGTACCCCTGCAGCGGGGAGCGGGTACGAGCAGTACTTC,CASTPAAGSGYEQYF
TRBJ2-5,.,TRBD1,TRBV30,TGTGCCTGGGGGACAGGGTTAGAGACCCAGTACTTC,CAWGTGLETQYF
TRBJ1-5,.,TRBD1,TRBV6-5,TGTGCCAGCAGTTACGGGCAGGGGGCTCTTCAACCCCAGCATTTT,CASSYGQGALQPQHF
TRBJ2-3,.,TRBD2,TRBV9,TGTGCCAGCAGCGTAGCCCCGGGGGGACTAATCACAGATACGCAGTATTTT,CASSVAPGGLITDTQYF
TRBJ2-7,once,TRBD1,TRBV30,TGTGCCTGGAGTGTAACAAACAGGGGAGAGCAGTACTTC,CAWSVTNRGEQYF
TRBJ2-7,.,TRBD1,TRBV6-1,TGTGCCAGCAGCCAACCGGGACAGGGTTCCTACGAGCAGTACTTC,CASSQPGQGSYEQYF
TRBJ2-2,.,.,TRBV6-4,TGTGCCAGCAGTGACACCCCCGGCACCGGGGAGCTGTTTTTT,CASSDTPGTGELFF
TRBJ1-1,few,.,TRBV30,TGTGCCTGGGAGGGTTTAGGCACCGTCACTGAAGCTTTCTTT,CAWEGLGTVTEAFF
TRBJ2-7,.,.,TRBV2,TGTGCCAGCAGTGAAAGGGGGTCCTCCTACGAGCAGTACTTC,CASSERGSSYEQYF
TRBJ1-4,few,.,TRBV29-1,TGCAGCGTTGCGCCAGGGGCCGGAGAGGAAAAACTGTTTTTT,CSVAPGAGEEKLFF
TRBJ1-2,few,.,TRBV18,TGTGCCAGCTCACCGTCTGAGGAGTATGGCTACACCTTC,CASSPSEEYGYTF
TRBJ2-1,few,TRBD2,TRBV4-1,TGCGCCAGCAGCCTATTGGGGGGGAACAATGAGCAGTTCTTC,CASSLLGGNNEQFF
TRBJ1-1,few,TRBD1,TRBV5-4,TGTGCCAGCAGTCTTGGGACAGGGGGGGCTGAAGCTTTCTTT,CASSLGTGGAEAFF
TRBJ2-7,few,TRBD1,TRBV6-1,TGTGCCAGCAGTGAACCGGGACAGACCTACGAGCAGTACTTC,CASSEPGQTYEQYF
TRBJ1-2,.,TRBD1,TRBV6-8,TGTGCCAGCAGTTACCCCCCCAGACAGGGGGCCTATGGCTACACCTTC,CASSYPPRQGAYGYTF
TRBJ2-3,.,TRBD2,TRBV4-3,TGCGCCAGCAGCCAACGCCTAGCGGGGTCGAGTAGCACAGATACGCAGTATTTT,CASSQRLAGSSSTDTQYF
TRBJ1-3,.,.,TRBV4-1,TGCGCCAGCAGCCAAGAGAACCCCCCGGTTCCGTGGGCCGCTGGAAACACCATATATTTT,CASSQENPPVPWAAGNTIYF
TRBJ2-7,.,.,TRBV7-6,TGTGCCAGCAGCTTAGCCCCACTGGAGGGCTACGAGCAGTACTTC,CASSLAPLEGYEQYF
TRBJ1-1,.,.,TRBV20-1,TGCAGTGCTTTTACAGAGGAAGCTTTCTTT,CSAFTEEAFF